This T cell receptor (beta chain) stems from a study of cytomegalovirus exposure and HLA in healthy donors. The study's findings and limits: Several of the most significant clusters appeared linked to common viral pathogens, based on a later analysis.

The germline CDR1 and CDR2 sequences are SSHAT and FNYEAQ (reference sequence). The CDR3 runs 16 residues. Of note for this clone: The antigen is unknown. A read error may produce the germline difference seen at one junction end.

The PCR contained 60 Vbeta and 13 Jbeta primers. Repertoires were generated with immunoSEQ multiplex PCR, while TCRdb's copy carries only in-frame clones and drops some. The data contain 200,000 to 250,000 clones, roughly 83% of them singletons. This clonotype was sampled from a boy younger than 10 in good health and CMV-seronegative. J is TRBJ2-3 and V is TRBV7-7; TRBD1 aligns across 10 bases. Sequenced input: PBMCs. The CDR3 region has the DNA TGTGCTAGCAGCCGTGGGACAGGGGAAGGGACAGATACGCAGTATTTT. This gives the protein CASSRGTGEGTDTQYF.